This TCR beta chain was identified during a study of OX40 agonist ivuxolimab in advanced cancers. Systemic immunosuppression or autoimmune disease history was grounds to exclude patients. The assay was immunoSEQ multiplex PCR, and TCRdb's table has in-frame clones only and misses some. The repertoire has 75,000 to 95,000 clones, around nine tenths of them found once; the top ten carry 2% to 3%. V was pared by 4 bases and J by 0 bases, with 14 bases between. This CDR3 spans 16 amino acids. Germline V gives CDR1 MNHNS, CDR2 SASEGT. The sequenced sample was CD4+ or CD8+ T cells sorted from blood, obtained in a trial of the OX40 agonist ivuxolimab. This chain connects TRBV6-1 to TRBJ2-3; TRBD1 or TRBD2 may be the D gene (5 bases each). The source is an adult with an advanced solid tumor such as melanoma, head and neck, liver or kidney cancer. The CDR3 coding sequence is TGTGCCAGCAGTGTGGGACCTCTGGGGAGCACAGATACGCAGTATTTT. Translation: CASSVGPLGSTDTQYF.